The 3 T cell receptor beta chains given below trace back to one sample, sequenced in a study of T cell responses to AZD1222 COVID-19 vaccine. The method was immunoSEQ multiplex PCR; TCRdb's version includes in-frame clones alone and lacks a portion of them. The repertoire has about 140,000 clones, 93% of them found once; the top ten carry approximately 0.9%. The sequenced sample was peripheral blood, obtained on day 0 of MenACWY control vaccination. Receptors were obtained from an adult in good health.

The V call is TRBV7-9, the J call TRBJ1-6, with 8 nucleotides matching TRBD1. Losses at the gene ends were 7 bases for V and 9 bases for J; bases not matched to a gene: 20. Per germline, CDR1 SEHNR and CDR2 FQNEAQ (reference sequence). This CDR3 contains 18 residues. The CDR3 is CASTPPSPGTGLGSPLHF. Written as DNA, the CDR3 is TGTGCCAGCACCCCCCCGTCCCCCGGGACAGGTCTTGGTTCACCCCTCCACTTT.

In its sample, this clone was seen once. The CDR3: CATSRELVVGYEQFF. The CDR3 DNA reads TGTGCCACCAGCAGAGAGTTGGTGGTAGGATACGAGCAGTTCTTC. This chain uses TRBV15 with TRBJ2-1, with no clear D. CDR1 LNHNV and CDR2 YYDKDF come from the germline V gene (reference sequence). The length of the CDR3 is 15 residues. The V gene lost 0 bases and the J gene lost 10 bases, with 16 bases spanning the gap.

The rearrangement joins TRBV6-6 to TRBJ1-5; a possible D gene is TRBD1 (5 bases). This CDR3 has 13 amino acids. CDR1 is MNHNY and CDR2 is SVGAGI in the germline V gene (reference sequence). V lost 2 bases and J lost 7, with 9 bases in between. The DNA for the CDR3 is TGTGCCAGCAGTTACCAGGGTGGGCAGCCCCAGCATTTT. Amino acids: CASSYQGGQPQHF.